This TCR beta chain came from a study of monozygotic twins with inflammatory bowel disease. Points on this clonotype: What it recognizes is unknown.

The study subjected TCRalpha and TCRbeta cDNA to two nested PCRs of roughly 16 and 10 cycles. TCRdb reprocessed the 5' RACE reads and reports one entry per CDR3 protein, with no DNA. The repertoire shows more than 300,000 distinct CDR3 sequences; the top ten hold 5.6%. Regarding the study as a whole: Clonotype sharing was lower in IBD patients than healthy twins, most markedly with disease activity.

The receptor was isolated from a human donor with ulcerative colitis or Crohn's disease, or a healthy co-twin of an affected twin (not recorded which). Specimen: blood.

The CDR3 loop reads CASSRTGGVTGELFF. J is TRBJ2-2 and V is TRBV14; TCRdb's D call of TRBD1 is untestable without DNA. CDR3 size: 15 residues. Looked up from germline, CDR1 is SGHDN and CDR2 is FVKESK.